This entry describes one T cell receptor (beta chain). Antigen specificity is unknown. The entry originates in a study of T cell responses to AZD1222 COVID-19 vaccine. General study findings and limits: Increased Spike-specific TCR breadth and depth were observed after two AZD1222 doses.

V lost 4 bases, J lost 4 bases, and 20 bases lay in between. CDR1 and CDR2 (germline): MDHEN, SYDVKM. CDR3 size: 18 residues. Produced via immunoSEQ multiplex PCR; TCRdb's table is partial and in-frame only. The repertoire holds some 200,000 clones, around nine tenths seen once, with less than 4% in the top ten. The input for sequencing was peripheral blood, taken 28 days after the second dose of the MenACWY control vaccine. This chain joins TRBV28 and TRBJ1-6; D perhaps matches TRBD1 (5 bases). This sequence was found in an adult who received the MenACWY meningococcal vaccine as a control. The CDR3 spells CASSSGLPREGYNSPLHF. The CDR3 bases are TGTGCCAGCAGTTCGGGACTGCCTAGGGAGGGTTATAATTCACCCCTCCACTTT. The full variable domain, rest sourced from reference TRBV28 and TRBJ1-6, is DVKVTQSSRYLVKRTGEKVFLECVQDMDHENMFWYRQDPGLGLRLIYFSYDVKMKEKGDIPEGYSVSREKKERFSLILESASTNQTSMYLCASSSGLPREGYNSPLHFGNGTRLTVT.